One sample yielded the 11 T cell receptor beta chains listed below, sequenced in a study of regulatory T cells in long-lasting Graves disease. Time point reported: newly diagnosed GD, antithyroid drugs for less than 3 months. PBMCs provided the RNA from which the TCR library was made. iRepertoire HTBI primers and Arm-PCR of CDR3 regions built TCR beta libraries. TCRdb reprocessed the multiplex PCR reads via MiXCR and lists one record per CDR3 protein. The repertoire has 350,000 to 450,000 distinct CDR3 sequences, around 16% of them found once; the top ten carry about 8%. This same sample was also taken into another study, of T cells in Graves' hyperthyroidism and ophthalmopathy.

This material consisted of peripheral blood mononuclear cells (PBMCs), taken at new diagnosis, from a patient treated with antithyroid drugs. These TCRs come from a woman aged 40 to 49 with Graves disease.

This clonotype was observed many times. The V and J genes are TRBV12-3 or TRBV12-4 and TRBJ2-7; D might be TRBD1 (5 bases). The V and J ends lost 3 bases and 7 bases respectively, with 16 bases between them. The CDR3 covers 14 residues. The CDR3 nucleotides are TGTGCCAGCAGTTTGGTAGGGGCGCTTGGAGAGCAGTACTTC. Protein product: CASSLVGALGEQYF.

In this sample, this clonotype turned up many times. The chain is built from TRBV11-1 and TRBJ2-1; TRBD2 matches 12 bases. The CDR3 has 15 residues. V lost 5 bases, J lost 5 bases, and 4 bases stayed unmatched. The germline CDR1 and CDR2 sequences are SGHAT and FQDESV (reference sequence). CDR3 residues: CASSPASGRDNEQFF. The CDR3 DNA reads as TGTGCCAGCAGCCCAGCTAGCGGGAGGGACAATGAGCAGTTCTTC.

CDR3 sequence (DNA): TGTGCCAGCAGCCAAGATGGGAGTAACACTGAAGCTTTCTTT. It encodes CASSQDGSNTEAFF. The chain carries TRBV3-1 and TRBJ1-1; D unclear. The CDR3 has 14 residues. Trimming pared 0 bases from V and 2 bases from J, leaving 7 bases between. CDR1 is LGHDT and CDR2 is YNNKEL in the germline V gene (reference sequence).

The table lists this clonotype with many counts. The chain recombines TRBV11-3 with TRBJ2-7, with TRBD2 matching over 12 bases. The CDR3 length is 15 residues. Trimming cost V 5 bases and J 6 bases; bases outside gene matches: 8. The germline V gene encodes CDR1 SGHNT and CDR2 YENEEA. The CDR3 loop reads CASSPGLAGRREQYF. CDR3 nucleotides: TGTGCCAGCAGCCCAGGACTAGCGGGGAGGCGCGAGCAGTACTTC.

This clonotype was seen many times. The CDR3 DNA is TGTGCCAGCATCCTCACCTTGGGGGCCAACTATGGCTACACCTTC. It yields the protein CASILTLGANYGYTF. The chain employs TRBV6-1 and TRBJ1-2; D might be TRBD1 (6 bases). V was shortened by 7 bases and J by 2 bases, with 17 bases between the two germline ends. This CDR3 comprises 15 residues. Germline CDR1 and CDR2: MNHNS and SASEGT.

The chain uses TRBV7-9 and TRBJ2-7; possibly TRBD1 for D (5 bases). Per the germline V gene, CDR1 is SEHNR and CDR2 is FQNEAQ (reference sequence). V was pared by 5 bases and J by 9 bases, with 23 bases between. The CDR3 sequence is 15 residues long. CDR3 residues: CASSPKTTVTYVQYF. The CDR3 nucleotides read TGTGCCAGCAGCCCAAAGACGACAGTTACTTATGTGCAGTACTTC.

V and J are TRBV13 and TRBJ2-2; D is possibly TRBD2 (5 bases). V lost 5 bases, J lost 1 base, and 14 bases lay in between. Germline V lookup: CDR1 PRHDT, CDR2 FYEKMQ (reference sequence). This CDR3 has 16 amino acids. CDR3 in DNA: TGTGCCAGCAGCCCCGCTACCGGACTGAACACCGGGGAGCTGTTTTTT. It translates to CASSPATGLNTGELFF.

The CDR3 sequence is CSAPRYRANDYEQYF. CDR3 DNA: TGCAGTGCGCCGAGATACCGGGCCAACGACTACGAGCAGTACTTC. The chain carries TRBV20-1 and TRBJ2-7; D is ambiguous. V gave up 6 bases and J gave up 3 bases, with 21 bases separating them. The CDR3 is 15 residues long. The germline V gene encodes CDR1 DFQATT and CDR2 SNEGSKA (reference sequence).

The table lists this clonotype with a few counts. This chain's CDR3 is CSARSYPGELFF. DNA for the CDR3: TGCAGTGCTAGGTCCTACCCCGGGGAGCTGTTTTTT. The V gene is TRBV20-1, the J gene TRBJ2-2; D gene ambiguous. The V and J ends lost 3 bases and 6 bases respectively, with 8 bases between them. The germline CDR1 and CDR2 sequences are DFQATT and SNEGSKA (reference sequence). CDR3 length: 12 residues.

Of note for this clonotype: A much larger clonotype is one base distant, so this may be a read error. The chain carries TRBV20-1 and TRBJ2-3; D gene uncertain. The CDR3 spans 15 residues. Germline CDR1 and CDR2: DFQATT and SNEGSKA (reference sequence). V was cut by 0 bases and J by 2 bases, with 12 bases left in between. CDR3: CSARDRVTNTDTQYF. The CDR3 DNA reads TGCAGTGCTAGAGATCGAGTAACTAACACAGATACGCAGTATTTT.

This clonotype was found many times. The chain carries TRBV12-3 or TRBV12-4 and TRBJ1-1; D is unresolved. Trimming pared 6 bases from V and 1 base from J, leaving 9 bases between. This CDR3 comprises 13 residues. The CDR3 nucleotides are TGTGCCAGCAGCTTACCCCAGAACACTGAAGCTTTCTTT. Translating it yields CASSLPQNTEAFF.